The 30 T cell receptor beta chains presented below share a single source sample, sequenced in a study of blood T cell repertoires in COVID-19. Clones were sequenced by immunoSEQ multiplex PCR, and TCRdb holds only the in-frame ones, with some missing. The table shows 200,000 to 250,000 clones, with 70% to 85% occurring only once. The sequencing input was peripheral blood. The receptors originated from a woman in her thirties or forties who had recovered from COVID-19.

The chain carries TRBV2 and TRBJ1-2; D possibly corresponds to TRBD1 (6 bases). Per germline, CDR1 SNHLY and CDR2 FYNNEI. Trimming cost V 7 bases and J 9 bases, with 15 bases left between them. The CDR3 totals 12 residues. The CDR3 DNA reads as TGTGCCAGCACCGCCCCAGGGGAGAGCTACACCTTC. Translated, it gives CASTAPGESYTF.

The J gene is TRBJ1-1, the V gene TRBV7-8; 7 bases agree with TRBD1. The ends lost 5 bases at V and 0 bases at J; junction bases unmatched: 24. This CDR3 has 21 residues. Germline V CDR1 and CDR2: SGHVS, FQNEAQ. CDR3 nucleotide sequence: TGTGCCAGCAGCCCACCCCCGTGGGTACCGAGGGGGCGACAAATGAACACTGAAGCTTTCTTT. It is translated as CASSPPPWVPRGRQMNTEAFF.

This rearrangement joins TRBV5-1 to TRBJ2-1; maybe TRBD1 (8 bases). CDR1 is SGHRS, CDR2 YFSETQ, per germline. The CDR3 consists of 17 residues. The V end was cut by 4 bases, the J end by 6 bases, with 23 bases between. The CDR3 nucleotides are TGCGCCAGCAGCCTAGGGAGGGACAGGATCGATGGCAATGAGCAGTTCTTC. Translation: CASSLGRDRIDGNEQFF.

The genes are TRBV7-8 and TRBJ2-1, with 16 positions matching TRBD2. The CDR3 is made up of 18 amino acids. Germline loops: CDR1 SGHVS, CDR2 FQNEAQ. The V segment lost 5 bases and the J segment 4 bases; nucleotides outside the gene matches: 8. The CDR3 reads CASSIMGLAGGIYNEQFF. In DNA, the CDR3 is TGTGCCAGCAGCATCATGGGACTAGCGGGGGGGATATACAATGAGCAGTTCTTC.

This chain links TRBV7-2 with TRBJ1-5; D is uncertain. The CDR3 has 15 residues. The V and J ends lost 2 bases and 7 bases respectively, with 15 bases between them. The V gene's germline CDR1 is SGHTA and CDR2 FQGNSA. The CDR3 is CASSLFLEGGQPQHF. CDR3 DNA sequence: TGTGCCAGCAGCTTATTTCTCGAGGGAGGGCAGCCCCAGCATTTT.

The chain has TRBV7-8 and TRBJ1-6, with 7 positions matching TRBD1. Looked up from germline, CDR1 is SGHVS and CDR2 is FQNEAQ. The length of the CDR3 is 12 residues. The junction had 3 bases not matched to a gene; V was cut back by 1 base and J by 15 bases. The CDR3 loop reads CASSLDRGYLHF. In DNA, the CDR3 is TGTGCCAGCAGCTTAGACAGGGGATACCTCCACTTT.

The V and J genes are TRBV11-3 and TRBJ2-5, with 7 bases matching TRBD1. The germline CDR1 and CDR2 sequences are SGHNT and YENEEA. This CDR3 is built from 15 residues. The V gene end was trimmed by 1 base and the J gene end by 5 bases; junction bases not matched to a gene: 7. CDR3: CASSLGTGVEETQYF. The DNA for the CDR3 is TGTGCCAGCAGCTTAGGAACAGGGGTGGAGGAGACCCAGTACTTC.

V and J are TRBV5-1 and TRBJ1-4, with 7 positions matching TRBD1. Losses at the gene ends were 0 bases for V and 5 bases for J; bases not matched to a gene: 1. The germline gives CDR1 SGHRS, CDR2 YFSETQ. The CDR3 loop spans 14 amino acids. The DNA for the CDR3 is TGCGCCAGCAGCTTGGCAGGGGGGAATGAAAAACTGTTTTTT. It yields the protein CASSLAGGNEKLFF.

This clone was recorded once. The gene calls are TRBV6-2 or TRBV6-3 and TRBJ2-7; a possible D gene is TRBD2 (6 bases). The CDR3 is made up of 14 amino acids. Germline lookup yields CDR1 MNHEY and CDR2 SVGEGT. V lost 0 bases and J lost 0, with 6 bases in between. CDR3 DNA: TGTGCCAGCAGTTACTCGACTAGCTCCTACGAGCAGTACTTC. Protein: CASSYSTSSYEQYF.

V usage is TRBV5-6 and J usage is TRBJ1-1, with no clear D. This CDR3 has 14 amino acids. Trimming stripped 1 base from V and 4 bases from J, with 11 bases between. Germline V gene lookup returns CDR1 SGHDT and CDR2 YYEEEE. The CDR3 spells CASSLRPGSTEAFF. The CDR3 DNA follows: TGTGCCAGCAGCTTGCGTCCGGGGTCCACTGAAGCTTTCTTT.

As DNA, the CDR3 is TGTGCCAGCTGCCGTACTAAGCCCGATGGAAACACCATATATTTT. Its protein product is CASCRTKPDGNTIYF. This sequence joins TRBV3-1 (or the pseudogene TRBV3-2) and TRBJ1-3, with D unclear. V was trimmed by 8 bases and J by 3 bases, leaving 17 bases between them. CDR3 length equals 15 residues. Germline loops: CDR1 LGHDT, CDR2 YNNKEL (reference sequence).

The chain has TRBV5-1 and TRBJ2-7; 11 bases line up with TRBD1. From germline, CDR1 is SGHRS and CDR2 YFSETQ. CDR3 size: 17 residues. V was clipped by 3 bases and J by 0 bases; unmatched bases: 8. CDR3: CASSSGTGGVSSYEQYF. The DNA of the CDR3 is TGCGCCAGCAGCTCCGGGACAGGGGGGGTGAGCTCCTACGAGCAGTACTTC.

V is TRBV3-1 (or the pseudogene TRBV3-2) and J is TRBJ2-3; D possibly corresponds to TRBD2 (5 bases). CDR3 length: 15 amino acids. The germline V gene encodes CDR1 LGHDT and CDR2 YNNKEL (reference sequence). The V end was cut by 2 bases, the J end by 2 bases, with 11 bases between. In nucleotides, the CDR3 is TGTGCCAGCAGCCAAAGTGTCGGGGTCACAGATACGCAGTATTTT. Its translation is CASSQSVGVTDTQYF.

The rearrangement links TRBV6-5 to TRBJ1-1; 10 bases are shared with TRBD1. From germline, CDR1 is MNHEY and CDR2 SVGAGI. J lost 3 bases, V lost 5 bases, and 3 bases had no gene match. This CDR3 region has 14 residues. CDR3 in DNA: TGTGCCAGCAGTATAGGACAGGGGGACACTGAAGCTTTCTTT. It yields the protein CASSIGQGDTEAFF.

The CDR3 is CASSHRQIGGELFF. In DNA form, the CDR3 reads TGTGCCAGCAGCCACCGACAGATAGGCGGGGAGCTGTTTTTT. The chain links TRBV3-1 (or the pseudogene TRBV3-2) to TRBJ2-2; D perhaps matches TRBD1 (5 bases). The CDR3 is made up of 14 amino acids. The V gene lost 3 bases and the J gene lost 7 bases, with 12 bases spanning the gap. From germline, CDR1 is LGHDT and CDR2 YNNKEL (reference sequence).

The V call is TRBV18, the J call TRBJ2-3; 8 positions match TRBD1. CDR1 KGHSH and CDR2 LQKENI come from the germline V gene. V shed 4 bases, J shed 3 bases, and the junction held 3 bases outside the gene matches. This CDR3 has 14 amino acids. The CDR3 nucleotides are TGTGCCAGCTCACTCGACAGGGGTACAGATACGCAGTATTTT. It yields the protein CASSLDRGTDTQYF.

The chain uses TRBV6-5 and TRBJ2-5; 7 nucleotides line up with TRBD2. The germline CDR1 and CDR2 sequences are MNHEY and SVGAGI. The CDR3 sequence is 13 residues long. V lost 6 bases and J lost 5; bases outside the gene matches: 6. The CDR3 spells CASRQTSRETQYF. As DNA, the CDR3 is TGTGCCAGCAGACAGACTAGCCGGGAGACCCAGTACTTC.

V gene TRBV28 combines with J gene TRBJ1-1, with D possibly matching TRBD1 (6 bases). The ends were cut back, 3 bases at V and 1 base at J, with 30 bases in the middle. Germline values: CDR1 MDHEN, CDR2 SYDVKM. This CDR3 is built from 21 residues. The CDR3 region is CASSFGFYGVRGSTENTEAFF. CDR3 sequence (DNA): TGTGCCAGCAGTTTTGGGTTTTACGGGGTCAGGGGATCAACCGAGAACACTGAAGCTTTCTTT.

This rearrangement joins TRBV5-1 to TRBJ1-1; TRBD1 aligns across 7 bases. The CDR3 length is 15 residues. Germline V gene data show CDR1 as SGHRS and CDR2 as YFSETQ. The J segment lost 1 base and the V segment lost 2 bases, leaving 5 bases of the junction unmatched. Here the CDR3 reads CASSFGNRGNTEAFF. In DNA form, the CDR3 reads TGCGCCAGCAGCTTCGGCAACAGGGGGAACACTGAAGCTTTCTTT.

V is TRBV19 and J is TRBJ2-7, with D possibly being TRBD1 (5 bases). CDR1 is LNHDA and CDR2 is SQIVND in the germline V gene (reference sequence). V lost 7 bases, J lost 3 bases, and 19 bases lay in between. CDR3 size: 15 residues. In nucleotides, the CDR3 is TGTGCCAGTAACTCGCGAATAGACAGCGTCTACGAGCAGTACTTC. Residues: CASNSRIDSVYEQYF.

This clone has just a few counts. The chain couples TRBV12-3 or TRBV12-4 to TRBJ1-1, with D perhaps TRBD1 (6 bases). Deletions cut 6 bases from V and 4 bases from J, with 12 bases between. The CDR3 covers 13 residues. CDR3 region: CASRDSLGTEAFF. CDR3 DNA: TGTGCCAGCAGGGACAGTCTAGGCACTGAAGCTTTCTTT.

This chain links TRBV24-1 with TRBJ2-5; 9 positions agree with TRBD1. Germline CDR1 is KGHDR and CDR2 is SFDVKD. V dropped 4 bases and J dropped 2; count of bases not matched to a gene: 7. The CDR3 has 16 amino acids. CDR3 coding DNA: TGTGCCACCAGTGACCGTGGACAGGGGCTACAAGAGACCCAGTACTTC. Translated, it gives CATSDRGQGLQETQYF.

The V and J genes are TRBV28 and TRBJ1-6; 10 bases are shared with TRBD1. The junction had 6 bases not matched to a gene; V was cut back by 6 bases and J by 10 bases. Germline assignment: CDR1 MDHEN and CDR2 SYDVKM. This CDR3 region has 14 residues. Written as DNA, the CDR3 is TGTGCCAGCAGCCTCGGACAGGGGGAGTCACCCCTCCACTTT. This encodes CASSLGQGESPLHF.

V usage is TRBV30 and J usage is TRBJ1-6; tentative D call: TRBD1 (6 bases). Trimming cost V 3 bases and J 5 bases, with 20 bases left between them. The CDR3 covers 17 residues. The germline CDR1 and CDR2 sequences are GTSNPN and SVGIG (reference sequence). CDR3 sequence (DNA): TGTGCCTGGAGCGCTAGTACAGGGTATGGCCATAATTCACCCCTCCACTTT. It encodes CAWSASTGYGHNSPLHF. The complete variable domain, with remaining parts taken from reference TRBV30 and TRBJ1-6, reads SQTIHQWPATLVQPVGSPLSLECTVEGTSNPNLYWYRQAAGRGLQLLFYSVGIGQISSEVPQNLSASRPQDRQFILSSKKLLLSDSGFYLCAWSASTGYGHNSPLHFGNGTRLTVT.

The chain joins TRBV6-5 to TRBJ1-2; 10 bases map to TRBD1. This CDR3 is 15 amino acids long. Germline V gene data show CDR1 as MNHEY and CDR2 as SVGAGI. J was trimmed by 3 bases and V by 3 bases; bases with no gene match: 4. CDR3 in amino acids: CASSYSGTGDYGYTF. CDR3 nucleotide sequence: TGTGCCAGCAGTTATTCCGGGACAGGGGACTATGGCTACACCTTC.

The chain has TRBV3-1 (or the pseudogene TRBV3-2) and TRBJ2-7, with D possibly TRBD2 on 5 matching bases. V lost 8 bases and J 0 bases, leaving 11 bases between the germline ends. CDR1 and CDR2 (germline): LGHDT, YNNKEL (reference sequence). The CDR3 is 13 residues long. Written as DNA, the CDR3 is TGTGCCAGCCGCTCGGGGAACTCCTACGAGCAGTACTTC. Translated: CASRSGNSYEQYF.

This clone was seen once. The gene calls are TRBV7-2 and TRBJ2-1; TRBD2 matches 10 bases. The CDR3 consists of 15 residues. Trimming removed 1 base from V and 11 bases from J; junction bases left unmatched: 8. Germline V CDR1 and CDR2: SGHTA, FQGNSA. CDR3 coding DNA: TGTGCCAGCAGCTTAGTCAGCAGCGGGGGGGCCCAGCAGTTCTTC. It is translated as CASSLVSSGGAQQFF.

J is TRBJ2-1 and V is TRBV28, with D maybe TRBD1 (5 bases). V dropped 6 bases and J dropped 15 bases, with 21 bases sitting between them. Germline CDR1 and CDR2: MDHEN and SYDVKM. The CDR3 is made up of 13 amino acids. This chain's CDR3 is CASSPALHDQGFF. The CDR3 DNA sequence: TGTGCCAGCAGCCCCGCTCTACACGATCAGGGGTTCTTC.

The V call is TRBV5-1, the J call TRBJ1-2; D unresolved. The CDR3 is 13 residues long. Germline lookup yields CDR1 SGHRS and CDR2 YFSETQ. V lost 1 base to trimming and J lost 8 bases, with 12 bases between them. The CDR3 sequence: CASSLQPGEGYTF. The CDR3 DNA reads TGCGCCAGCAGCTTGCAACCGGGTGAGGGCTACACCTTC.

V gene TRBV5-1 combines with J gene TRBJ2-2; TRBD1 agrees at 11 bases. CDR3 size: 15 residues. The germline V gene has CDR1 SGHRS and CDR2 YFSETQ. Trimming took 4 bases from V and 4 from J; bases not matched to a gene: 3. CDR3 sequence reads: CASSPGTGGTGELFF. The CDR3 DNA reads TGCGCCAGCAGCCCCGGGACAGGGGGCACCGGGGAGCTGTTTTTT.